This T cell receptor (beta chain) originates from a study of T cells in Graves' hyperthyroidism and ophthalmopathy. The germline V gene has CDR1 SGHTA and CDR2 FQGNSA. V gave up 3 bases and J gave up 9 bases; unmatched junction bases: 5. This CDR3 region has 14 residues. RNA transcripts gave rise to amplified TCR beta CDR3 regions. HTBI primers were used for first-round RT-PCR of the TCR CDR3. TCRdb passed the multiplex PCR reads through MiXCR, listing each CDR3 protein once. The sample shows about 380,000 distinct CDR3 sequences, approximately 15% of them seen only once. This chain connects TRBV7-2 to TRBJ2-1; TRBD2 matches 10 bases. Source material: blood. The clonotype was recovered from a woman aged 55-70 years with Graves' hyperthyroidism. CDR3 in DNA: TGTGCCAGCAGCTTGCTAGCGGGAGTTGTTGAGCAGTTCTTC. Protein: CASSLLAGVVEQFF.